The 20 T cell receptor beta chains below were found in one sample sequenced in a study of long-term antiretroviral therapy in people with HIV (dated by TCRdb to 2022 to 2024). The immunoSEQ hsTCRB v3.0 assay was used at survey level resolution for TRB variable region sequencing. In TCRdb, the immuneACCESS table is reduced to in-frame sequences with V and J assigned. These tables do not hold every clone; where another copy was compared, an unresolved V gene accounts for under half, and the others remain unexplained. In all, the sample holds approximately 29,000 clones, and 80% to 95% of those were seen once. 4% to 4.5% of the sample comes from the top ten. The sample was unsorted PBMCs, taken 5 to 5.5 years after starting antiretroviral therapy. These TCRs come from a woman in her 40s with HIV.

The chain carries TRBV5-1 and TRBJ2-5; D is unresolved. V dropped 0 bases and J dropped 2 bases, with 8 bases sitting between them. This CDR3 region has 14 residues. Looked up from germline, CDR1 is SGHRS and CDR2 is YFSETQ. CDR3 nucleotide sequence: TGCGCCAGCAGCTTGGTGGCCACTCAAGAGACCCAGTACTTC. Translating it yields CASSLVATQETQYF.

The chain employs TRBV5-1 and TRBJ2-7, with 7 nucleotides matching TRBD1. This CDR3 contains 20 residues. The V gene's germline CDR1 is SGHRS and CDR2 YFSETQ. Trimming cost V 1 base and J 2 bases; bases outside gene matches: 21. The DNA for the CDR3 is TGCGCCAGCAGCTTGCGGGGTAACGGGGACAGACACCCAGAGACCTACGAGCAGTACTTC. Its protein is CASSLRGNGDRHPETYEQYF. The variable domain in full, completed from reference TRBV5-1 and TRBJ2-7, reads KAGVTQTPRYLIKTRGQQVTLSCSPISGHRSVSWYQQTPGQGLQFLFEYFSETQRNKGNFPGRFSGRQFSNSRSEMNVSTLELGDSALYLCASSLRGNGDRHPETYEQYFGPGTRLTVT.

The chain is built from TRBV4-1 and TRBJ2-1; TRBD2 matches at 7 bases. With 3 bases clipped from V and 5 bases from J, the junction kept 7 bases outside the gene matches. The germline V gene encodes CDR1 MGHRA and CDR2 YSYEKL. The CDR3 totals 15 residues. The CDR3 loop is CASSQITSDDNEQFF. The CDR3 DNA sequence: TGCGCCAGCAGCCAGATAACTAGCGATGACAATGAGCAGTTCTTC.

The V gene is TRBV19, the J gene TRBJ2-5, with TRBD1 identical over 8 bases. Germline V gives CDR1 LNHDA, CDR2 SQIVND (reference sequence). Trimming cost V 6 bases and J 4 bases; bases outside gene matches: 7. The CDR3 runs to 14 residues. The CDR3 region is CASSWTGLPETQYF. The CDR3 DNA reads TGTGCCAGTAGCTGGACAGGGCTCCCAGAGACCCAGTACTTC.

The rearrangement links TRBV2 to TRBJ1-1; no reliable D call. The germline gives CDR1 SNHLY, CDR2 FYNNEI. This CDR3 is built from 13 residues. The germline V and J ends were trimmed by 5 bases and 0 bases, with 7 bases remaining between them. The CDR3 DNA reads TGTGCCAGCAGTCGGGATCTGAACACTGAAGCTTTCTTT. This codes for CASSRDLNTEAFF.

The V and J genes are TRBV5-4 and TRBJ2-5; 14 bases fit TRBD2. Germline-derived CDR1 and CDR2 are SGHNT and YYREEE (reference sequence). The CDR3 has 17 amino acids. V shed 0 bases and J 5 bases; nucleotides not matched to a gene: 6. The CDR3 coding sequence is TGTGCCAGCAGCTTGGGTGGGACTAGCGGGAGCGCGGAGACCCAGTACTTC. Its translation is CASSLGGTSGSAETQYF.

This clone has just a few counts. The V and J genes are TRBV19 and TRBJ2-7, with 9 bases aligning to TRBD2. The V gene end was trimmed by 3 bases and the J gene end by 5 bases; junction bases not matched to a gene: 8. CDR1 and CDR2 from the germline V gene are LNHDA and SQIVND (reference sequence). The CDR3 contains 15 residues. CDR3 sequence (DNA): TGTGCCAGTAGTATTGTAGCGGGAGCACCAGACGAGCAGTACTTC. It specifies CASSIVAGAPDEQYF. Drawing the rest from reference TRBV19 and TRBJ2-7, the complete variable domain is DGGITQSPKYLFRKEGQNVTLSCEQNLNHDAMYWYRQDPGQGLRLIYYSQIVNDFQKGDIAEGYSVSREKKESFPLTVTSAQKNPTAFYLCASSIVAGAPDEQYFGPGTRLTVT.

The chain employs TRBV5-1 and TRBJ2-2, with unresolved D. The germline V and J ends were trimmed by 0 bases and 0 bases, with 6 bases remaining between them. In germline, CDR1 is SGHRS, CDR2 YFSETQ. The CDR3 covers 15 residues. CDR3 in amino acids: CASSLAVSNTGELFF. In DNA form, the CDR3 reads TGCGCCAGCAGCTTGGCCGTATCGAACACCGGGGAGCTGTTTTTT.

The chain carries TRBV5-5 and TRBJ1-4, with 9 positions matching TRBD1. CDR3 length: 15 residues. Germline CDR1 reads SGHKS; CDR2 reads YYEKEE (reference sequence). With 4 bases clipped from V and 5 bases from J, the junction kept 6 bases outside the gene matches. CDR3: CASSIAGTGNEKLFF. The CDR3 DNA sequence: TGTGCCAGCAGCATCGCCGGGACAGGGAATGAAAAACTGTTTTTT.

The chain couples TRBV6-6 to TRBJ1-2; no firm D call. The germline gives CDR1 MNHNY, CDR2 SVGAGI (reference sequence). This CDR3 comprises 13 residues. Trimming shortened V by 0 bases and J by 3 bases, and 5 bases separated the two germline ends. The CDR3 reads CASSYSSDYGYTF. The CDR3 bases are TGTGCCAGCAGTTACTCGAGTGACTATGGCTACACCTTC.

Here the CDR3 DNA reads TGTGCCAGCAGACGCTCGAGCGGGACCTCCTACGAGCAGTACTTC. This translates into CASRRSSGTSYEQYF. The genes are TRBV6-5 and TRBJ2-7; 7 bases are shared with TRBD2. In germline, CDR1 is MNHEY, CDR2 SVGAGI. The ends lost 6 bases at V and 0 bases at J; junction bases unmatched: 8. The CDR3 runs to 15 residues.

In its sample, this clone was seen once. The V call is TRBV14, the J call TRBJ2-3; D may be TRBD1 (6 bases). The germline gives CDR1 SGHDN, CDR2 FVKESK. Trimming took 0 bases from V and 1 from J, leaving 14 bases between them. The CDR3 has 17 residues. CDR3 sequence (DNA): TGTGCCAGCAGCCAAGATTTGGGCAGGGGTGGCACAGATACGCAGTATTTT. It yields the protein CASSQDLGRGGTDTQYF.

This clone occurred once. CDR3 nucleotide sequence: TGTGCCAGCAGGGGATGGACAGGCGTAGATGGCTACACCTTC. Its translation: CASRGWTGVDGYTF. The V call is TRBV6-5, the J call TRBJ1-2; 7 bases match TRBD1. The CDR3 is 14 residues long. V lost 6 bases, J lost 6 bases, and 10 bases stayed unmatched. CDR1 and CDR2 from the germline V gene are MNHEY and SVGAGI.

The chain employs TRBV5-1 and TRBJ1-6; D remains ambiguous. The germline V and J ends were trimmed by 0 bases and 6 bases, with 10 bases remaining between them. The CDR3 covers 15 residues. CDR1 and CDR2 from the germline V gene are SGHRS and YFSETQ. Written as DNA, the CDR3 is TGCGCCAGCAGCTTGGGGGGAGAGGGTAATTCACCCCTCCACTTT. It yields the protein CASSLGGEGNSPLHF. The whole variable domain, remainder taken from reference TRBV5-1 and TRBJ1-6, is KAGVTQTPRYLIKTRGQQVTLSCSPISGHRSVSWYQQTPGQGLQFLFEYFSETQRNKGNFPGRFSGRQFSNSRSEMNVSTLELGDSALYLCASSLGGEGNSPLHFGNGTRLTVT.

This chain connects TRBV4-1 to TRBJ2-1, with D tentatively TRBD1 or TRBD2 (5 bases each). The CDR3 contains 17 residues. Looked up from germline, CDR1 is MGHRA and CDR2 is YSYEKL. The germline V and J ends were trimmed by 8 bases and 0 bases, with 20 bases remaining between them. The DNA of the CDR3 is TGCGCCAGCTCAAAGAACGGGGCGCCCAGCTCCTACAATGAGCAGTTCTTC. This sequence encodes CASSKNGAPSSYNEQFF.

The chain joins TRBV7-2 to TRBJ1-2; 10 positions agree with TRBD1. V was clipped by 4 bases and J by 5 bases; unmatched bases: 4. The CDR3 has 14 residues. Germline V lookup: CDR1 SGHTA, CDR2 FQGNSA. CDR3 in DNA: TGTGCCAGCAGCTCCGACAGGGGGCCTTATGGCTACACCTTC. Translation gives CASSSDRGPYGYTF.

V usage is TRBV4-1 and J usage is TRBJ1-2; tentatively, D is TRBD1 (6 bases). V was pared by 0 bases and J by 5 bases, with 16 bases between. Germline V gene lookup returns CDR1 MGHRA and CDR2 YSYEKL. This CDR3 contains 16 residues. CDR3 in DNA: TGCGCCAGCAGCCAAGATCAGGGGCAGGGATCATATGGCTACACCTTC. Translated, it gives CASSQDQGQGSYGYTF.

This chain links TRBV15 with TRBJ2-6; no definite D call. Germline assignment: CDR1 LNHNV and CDR2 YYDKDF (reference sequence). The CDR3 spans 16 residues. Trimming pared 2 bases from V and 0 bases from J, leaving 8 bases between. The CDR3: CATSRRSYSGANVLTF. The DNA for the CDR3 is TGTGCCACCAGCAGACGCTCTTACTCTGGGGCCAACGTCCTGACTTTC.

The rearrangement joins TRBV4-3 to TRBJ2-7, with D possibly called TRBD1 or TRBD2 (5 bases each). V was trimmed by 4 bases and J by 6 bases, leaving 19 bases between them. The CDR3 loop spans 15 amino acids. Germline V CDR1 and CDR2: LGHNA, YSLEER. The CDR3, as DNA: TGCGCCAGCAGCCTAACTGATACCGGGGACGGCGAGCAGTACTTC. This gives the protein CASSLTDTGDGEQYF.

The chain recombines TRBV10-2 with TRBJ2-7; 7 nucleotides match TRBD1. CDR1 and CDR2 from the germline V gene are WSHSY and SAAADI. Trimming cost V 4 bases and J 2 bases; bases outside gene matches: 8. The CDR3 contains 15 residues. The CDR3 region is CASSGTGVFPYEQYF. CDR3 DNA: TGCGCCAGCAGTGGAACAGGGGTCTTCCCCTACGAGCAGTACTTC.